This record concerns one TCR beta chain sequence. There are 17 residues in the CDR3. V was cut by 0 bases and J by 3 bases, with 17 bases left in between. The data belong to a study of blood T cell repertoires in COVID-19. The assay was immunoSEQ multiplex PCR, and TCRdb's table has in-frame clones only and misses some. This sample carries around 220,000 clones, over 75% of them seen once, and the ten largest clones take roughly 4.9%. The sequenced sample consisted of peripheral blood. The rearrangement uses TRBV23-1 and TRBJ1-2, with D perhaps matching TRBD1 (5 bases). TRBV23-1 is sorted into the ORF group, with uncertain function. The source is a human donor in a cohort sampled during active COVID-19. The CDR3 protein is CASSQSQTIGRDYGYTF. CDR3 DNA: TGCGCCAGCAGTCAATCGCAGACAATCGGCAGGGACTATGGCTACACCTTC.